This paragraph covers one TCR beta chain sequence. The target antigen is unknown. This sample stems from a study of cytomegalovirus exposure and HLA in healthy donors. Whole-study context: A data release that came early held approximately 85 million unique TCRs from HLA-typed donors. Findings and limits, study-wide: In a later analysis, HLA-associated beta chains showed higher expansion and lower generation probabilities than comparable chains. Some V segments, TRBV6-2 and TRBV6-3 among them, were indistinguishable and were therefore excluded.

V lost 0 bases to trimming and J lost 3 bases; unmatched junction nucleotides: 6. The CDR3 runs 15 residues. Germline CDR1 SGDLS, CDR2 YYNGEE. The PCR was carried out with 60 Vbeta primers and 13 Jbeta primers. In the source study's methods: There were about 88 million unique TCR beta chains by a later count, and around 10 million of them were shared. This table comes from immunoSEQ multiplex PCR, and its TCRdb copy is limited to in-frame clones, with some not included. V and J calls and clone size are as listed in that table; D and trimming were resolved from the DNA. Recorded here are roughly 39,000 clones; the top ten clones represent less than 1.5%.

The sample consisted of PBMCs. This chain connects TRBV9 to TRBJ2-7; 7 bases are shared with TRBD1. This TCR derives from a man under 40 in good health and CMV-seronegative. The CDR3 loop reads CASSVGATGSYEQYF. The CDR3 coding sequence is TGTGCCAGCAGCGTAGGGGCGACAGGGAGCTACGAGCAGTACTTC.